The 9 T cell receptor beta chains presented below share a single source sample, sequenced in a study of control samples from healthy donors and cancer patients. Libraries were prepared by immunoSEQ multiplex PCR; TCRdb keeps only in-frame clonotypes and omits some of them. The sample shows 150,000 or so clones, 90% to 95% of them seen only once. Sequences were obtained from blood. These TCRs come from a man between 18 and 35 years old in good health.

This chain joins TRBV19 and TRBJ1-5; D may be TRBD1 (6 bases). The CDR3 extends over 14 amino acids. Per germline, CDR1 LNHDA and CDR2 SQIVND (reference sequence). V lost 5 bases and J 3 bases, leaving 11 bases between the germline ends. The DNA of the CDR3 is TGTGCCAGTAGTCCACAGGGACCCAATCAGCCCCAGCATTTT. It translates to CASSPQGPNQPQHF.

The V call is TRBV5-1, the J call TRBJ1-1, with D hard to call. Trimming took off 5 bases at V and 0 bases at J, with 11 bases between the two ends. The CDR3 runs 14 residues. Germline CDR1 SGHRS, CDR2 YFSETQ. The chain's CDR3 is CASRMEIMNTEAFF. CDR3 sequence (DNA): TGCGCCAGCAGGATGGAGATAATGAACACTGAAGCTTTCTTT.

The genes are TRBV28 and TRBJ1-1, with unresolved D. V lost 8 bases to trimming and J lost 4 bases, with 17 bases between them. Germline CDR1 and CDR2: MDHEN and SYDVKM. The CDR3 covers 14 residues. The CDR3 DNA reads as TGTGCCAGCTCTATCCCCCTCTTAGGCACTGAAGCTTTCTTT. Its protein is CASSIPLLGTEAFF.

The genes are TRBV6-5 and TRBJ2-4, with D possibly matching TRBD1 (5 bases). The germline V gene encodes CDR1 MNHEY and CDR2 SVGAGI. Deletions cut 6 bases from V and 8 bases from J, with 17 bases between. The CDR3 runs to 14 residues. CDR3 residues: CASSPPGSVDIQYF. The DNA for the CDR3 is TGTGCCAGCAGCCCCCCAGGGTCCGTGGACATTCAGTACTTC.

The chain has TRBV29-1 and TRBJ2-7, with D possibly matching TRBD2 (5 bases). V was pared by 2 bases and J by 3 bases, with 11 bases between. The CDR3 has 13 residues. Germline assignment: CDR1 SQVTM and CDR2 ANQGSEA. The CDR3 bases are TGCAGCGTTGAATTGGAGGCGAACTACGAGCAGTACTTC. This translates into CSVELEANYEQYF.

CDR3 DNA sequence: TGTGCCAGCGGCGAGAACTTAAATGAAAAACTGTTTTTT. Translated, it gives CASGENLNEKLFF. The V call is TRBV6-5, the J call TRBJ1-4, with D unclear. CDR1 and CDR2 from the germline V gene are MNHEY and SVGAGI. The CDR3 totals 13 residues. Deletions cut 8 bases from V and 5 bases from J, with 12 bases between.

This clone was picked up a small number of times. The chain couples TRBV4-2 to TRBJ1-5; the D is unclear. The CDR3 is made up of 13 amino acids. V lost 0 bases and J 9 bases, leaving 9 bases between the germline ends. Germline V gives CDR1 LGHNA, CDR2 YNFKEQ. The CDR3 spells CASSQDERRPQHF. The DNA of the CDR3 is TGTGCCAGCAGCCAAGACGAGCGACGGCCCCAGCATTTT.

The CDR3: CASSPPGEGEQYF. The CDR3 bases are TGTGCCAGCAGCCCCCCGGGCGAAGGCGAGCAGTACTTC. This chain links TRBV3-1 (or the pseudogene TRBV3-2) with TRBJ2-7; D gene uncertain. CDR1 and CDR2 from the germline V gene are LGHDT and YNNKEL (reference sequence). The CDR3 length is 13 residues. V lost 4 bases and J 6 bases, leaving 13 bases between the germline ends.

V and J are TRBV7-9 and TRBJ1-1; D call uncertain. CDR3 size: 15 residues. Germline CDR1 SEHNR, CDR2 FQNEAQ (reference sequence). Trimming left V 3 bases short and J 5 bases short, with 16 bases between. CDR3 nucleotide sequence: TGTGCCAGCAGCTTCGGGCCCGCCGCCGCTACTGAAGCTTTCTTT. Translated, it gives CASSFGPAAATEAFF.